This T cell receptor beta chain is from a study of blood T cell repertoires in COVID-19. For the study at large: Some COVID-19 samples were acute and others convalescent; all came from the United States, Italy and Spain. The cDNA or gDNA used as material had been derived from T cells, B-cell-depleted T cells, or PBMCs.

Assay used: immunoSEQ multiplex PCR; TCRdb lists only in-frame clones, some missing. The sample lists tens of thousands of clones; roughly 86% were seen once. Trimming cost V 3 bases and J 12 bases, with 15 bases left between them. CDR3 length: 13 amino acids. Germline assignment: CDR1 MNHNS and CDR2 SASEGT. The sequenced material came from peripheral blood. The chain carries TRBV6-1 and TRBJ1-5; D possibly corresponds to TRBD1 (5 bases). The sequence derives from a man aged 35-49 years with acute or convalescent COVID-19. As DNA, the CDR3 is TGTGCCAGCAGTGATTGGCAGGGATGGCTCCAGCATTTT. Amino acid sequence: CASSDWQGWLQHF.